The T cell receptor (beta chain) described here comes from a study of T cells after yellow fever vaccination. By 5'RACE template switching, TCR cDNA was produced, with a universal primer site and UMIs added in the process. TCRdb independently ran MiXCR on the 5' RACE reads; one entry per CDR3 protein. The sample consists of 450,000 to 600,000 distinct CDR3 sequences, 17% of them appearing once. Only a few counts were recorded for this clonotype. V was trimmed by 3 bases and J by 9 bases, leaving 14 bases between them. CDR1 SGDLS and CDR2 YYNGEE come from the germline V gene. This CDR3 spans 13 amino acids.

This specimen consisted of PBMCs, obtained around 5 days after the first yellow fever vaccination. The clonotype originates from a man aged 18 to 30 who received the YFV17D yellow fever vaccine. V gene TRBV9 combines with J gene TRBJ2-3; D is ambiguous. CDR3 nucleotides: TGTGCCAGCAGCGAGCCCCGTAGGGCGACGCAGTATTTT. Its protein product is CASSEPRRATQYF.